A selection of T cell receptor beta chains follows, all from one sample in a study of response to subunit inactivated influenza vaccine. TCRdb used MiXCR to reprocess the RT-PCR reads, holding one entry per CDR3 protein. The table lists 150,000 to 200,000 distinct CDR3 sequences, 9.5% to 12% of them singletons. Source: CD8+ T cells sorted from PBMCs, taken less than 30 months after vaccination. These receptors came from a man between 50 and 75 years old who received an inactivated influenza vaccine. The conserved cysteine and the conserved F or W are not part of the CDR3 here. The D gene is left open where the match is weak.

j_call	v_call	d_call	cdr3_aa
TRBJ2-5	TRBV7-6	NA	ASGATRGAGETQY
TRBJ2-7	TRBV20-1	NA	SARSQLSYEQY
TRBJ1-1	TRBV3-1	TRBD1	ASSLEEITGQAGPLNTEAF
TRBJ2-7	TRBV11-2	NA	ASSSRTTPYEQY
TRBJ1-3	TRBV5-6	TRBD1	ASSFGTGSTIY
TRBJ2-3	TRBV20-1	NA	SARYEGPDTQY
TRBJ2-1	TRBV4-1	NA	ASSQSRANEQF
TRBJ2-7	TRBV9	NA	ASSGGGPFQY
TRBJ2-5	TRBV6-1	TRBD2	ASRTSGEETQY
TRBJ2-2	TRBV6-5	TRBD2	ASSYSSGLAFTGELF
TRBJ2-3	TRBV13	NA	ASSPWGRGGGTDTQY
TRBJ1-6	TRBV20-1	TRBD1	SAGGTGRSPLH
TRBJ2-1	TRBV30	TRBD1	AWEQGAGNEQF
TRBJ2-3	TRBV7-8	NA	ASSPRGRDTQY
TRBJ2-7	TRBV29-1	TRBD2	SVDVGGRKYEQY
TRBJ2-7	TRBV29-1	TRBD1	SALGFPGQGAYEQC
TRBJ2-1	TRBV7-9	TRBD2	ASSLGLAGGTDNEQF
TRBJ2-7	TRBV20-1	NA	SAKSYRLYEQY
TRBJ2-1	TRBV28	NA	ASSLGDSYNEQF
TRBJ2-1	TRBV6-6	NA	ASSYPDGEQF
TRBJ2-2	TRBV7-9	NA	ASGTGELF
TRBJ2-7	TRBV2	TRBD1	ASSAWTGGIYEQY
TRBJ1-3	TRBV9	NA	ASSSGRYSGNTIY
TRBJ1-2	TRBV9	NA	ASRETTGLLH
TRBJ1-1	TRBV9	NA	ASSVTGQNTEAF
TRBJ2-7	TRBV6-6	NA	ASSPLFEQY
TRBJ2-1	TRBV10-3	TRBD2	AISGRLAAKGNEQF
TRBJ2-3	TRBV12-3/TRBV12-4	NA	ASSYGRLPSTDTQY
TRBJ1-1	TRBV24-1	NA	ATSDPGSGDTEAF
TRBJ2-7	TRBV7-2	NA	ASSLVVVPYEQY